The subject of this entry is one TCR beta chain. Antigen specificity is unknown. Its ends do not fully match the called genes, so a read error is possible. Template switching, a step in the protocol, added a universal primer site, and cDNA carried unique molecular identifiers. In TCRdb, the 5' RACE reads were re-called with MiXCR into one record per CDR3 protein. The table includes roughly 350,000 distinct CDR3 sequences, roughly an eighth detected once. Germline CDR1 LGHDT, CDR2 YNNKEL (reference sequence). This CDR3 has 16 residues. This specimen comes from a study of identical twins. Notes on the study in general: Analyses of zero insertions could, in part, be confounded by invariant MAIT and iNKT cells.

This sample also belongs to another study, concerning yellow fever vaccine responses in identical twins.

The chain carries TRBV3-1 and TRBJ2-1, with 10 bases lining up with TRBD2. Sequenced sample: CD8+ T cells sorted from blood. The TCR comes from a woman aged 18-29 years in good health. CDR3 coding DNA: TGTGCCTGCAGCCCGGCCGGGACTAGCGACCACAATGAGCAGTTCTTC. Translated, it gives CACSPAGTSDHNEQFF.